This T cell receptor (beta chain) was retrieved from a study of beta chain features in type 1 diabetes. The wider study: Sorted cells, approximately 100,000,000 in number, were examined across all samples.

CD45RO/CCR7/CD25/CD127/CD95/CD27 sorting isolated CD4+ naive, central memory, regulatory and stem cell-like memory cells. cDNA synthesis used the whole RNA isolate, giving expressed TCRB sequences. The assay was immunoSEQ multiplex PCR, and TCRdb's table has in-frame clones only and misses some. Of hundreds of thousands of clones in the sample, more than 13% were seen once. V shed 1 base, J shed 3 bases, and the junction held 5 bases outside the gene matches. Germline-derived CDR1 and CDR2 are GTSNPN and SVGIG (reference sequence). CDR3 length: 15 amino acids. This clone has just a few counts. Antigen unknown. Overall study results and limits: Any HLA type influence on TCRB rearrangement was left unresolved here. Junctions at VDJ sites from type 1 diabetes patients had fewer insertions and more deletions. TCRB CDR3s from Type 1 diabetes patients were moderately but significantly shorter in all four CD4+ subsets.

Sequencing input: naive CD4+ T cells from blood. The chain has TRBV30 and TRBJ2-7; 11 bases map to TRBD1. The origin of this receptor is a man younger than 30 with type 1 diabetes. The CDR3 bases are TGTGCCTGGAGTGGCGGACAGGGGGCCCTCTACGAGCAGTACTTC. Protein: CAWSGGQGALYEQYF.